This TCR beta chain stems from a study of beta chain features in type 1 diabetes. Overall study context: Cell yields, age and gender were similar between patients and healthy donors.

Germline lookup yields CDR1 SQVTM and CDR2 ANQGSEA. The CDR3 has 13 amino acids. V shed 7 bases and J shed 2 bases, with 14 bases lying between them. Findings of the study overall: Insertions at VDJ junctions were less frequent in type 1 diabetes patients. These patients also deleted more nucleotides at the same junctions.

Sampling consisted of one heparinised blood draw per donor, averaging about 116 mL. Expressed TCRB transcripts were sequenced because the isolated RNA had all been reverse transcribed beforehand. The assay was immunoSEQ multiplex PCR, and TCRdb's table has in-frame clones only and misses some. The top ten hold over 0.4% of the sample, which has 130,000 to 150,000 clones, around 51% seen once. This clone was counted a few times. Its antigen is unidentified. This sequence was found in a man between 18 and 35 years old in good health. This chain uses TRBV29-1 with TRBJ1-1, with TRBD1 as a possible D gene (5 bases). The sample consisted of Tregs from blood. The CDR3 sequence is CSAAMTVNTEAFF. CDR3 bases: TGCAGCGCTGCGATGACAGTTAACACTGAAGCTTTCTTT.